Below are 17 T cell receptor beta chains sequenced from a single sample in a study of cytomegalovirus exposure and HLA in healthy donors (TCRdb year 2017). Library preparation employed the immunoSEQ multiplex PCR assay. A mixture of 60 forward primers for TCR Vbeta segments and 13 reverse primers for TCR Jbeta segments was used in the multiplex PCR. Entries here come from immuneACCESS through TCRdb and include only in-frame sequences with V and J called. Some clones fail to appear in such tables; in the studies checked, an unresolved V gene covers under half of the shortfall, and the cause of the remainder is unknown. For this sample the table gives 70,000 or so clones, of which 70% to 90% were detected only once. The ten largest clones capture roughly 2% of the sample. The sample consisted of PBMCs. All receptors come from a woman aged 30 to 39 in good health and CMV-seronegative.

This chain joins TRBV6-5 and TRBJ2-3; 8 bases fit TRBD2. Looked up from germline, CDR1 is MNHEY and CDR2 is SVGAGI. This CDR3 is 16 amino acids long. V gave up 2 bases and J gave up 6 bases; unmatched junction bases: 10. CDR3 nucleotide sequence: TGTGCCAGCAGTTACGATATAGCGGGATTAAAGGATACGCAGTATTTT. Its translation is CASSYDIAGLKDTQYF.

The rearrangement links TRBV9 to TRBJ2-1, with 7 bases lining up with TRBD2. The CDR3 extends over 15 amino acids. Germline trimming cut 0 bases from V and 5 bases from J; bases unmatched to any gene: 5. Per the germline V gene, CDR1 is SGDLS and CDR2 is YYNGEE. The CDR3 bases are TGTGCCAGCAGCGTAGACCCTAGCGGAGACAATGAGCAGTTCTTC. The encoded protein is CASSVDPSGDNEQFF.

The chain couples TRBV9 to TRBJ2-3; tentatively, D is TRBD2 (6 bases). The length of the CDR3 is 14 residues. The V and J ends lost 7 bases and 3 bases respectively, with 15 bases between them. The V gene's germline CDR1 is SGDLS and CDR2 YYNGEE. The CDR3 DNA follows: TGTGCCAGCCAGGGAGCGGGCCAGACAGATACGCAGTATTTT. Its translation is CASQGAGQTDTQYF.

This rearrangement joins TRBV7-3 to TRBJ2-7, with 14 bases that match TRBD2. The trim removed 3 bases at V and 11 bases at J, leaving 6 bases unmatched. From germline, CDR1 is SGHTA and CDR2 FQGTGA. The CDR3 loop spans 14 amino acids. Written as DNA, the CDR3 is TGTGCCAGCAGCTTCGAGGGACTAGCGGGAGCGAAGTACTTC. It translates to CASSFEGLAGAKYF. Combining the CDR3 with reference TRBV7-3 and TRBJ2-7 gives the whole variable domain GAGVSQTPSNKVTEKGKYVELRCDPISGHTALYWYRQSLGQGPEFLIYFQGTGAADDSGLPNDRFFAVRPEGSVSTLKIQRTERGDSAVYLCASSFEGLAGAKYFGPGTRLTVT.

This clone was counted between two and nine times. The V call is TRBV10-3, the J call TRBJ2-5, with D perhaps matching TRBD1 (6 bases). Germline CDR1 and CDR2: ENHRY and SYGVKD. The CDR3 runs 13 residues. The V and J ends lost 4 bases and 2 bases respectively, with 8 bases between them. CDR3: CAISGGQQETQYF. The CDR3 DNA reads TGTGCCATCAGTGGGGGACAACAAGAGACCCAGTACTTC.

This clone was counted only a few times. J is TRBJ2-7 and V is TRBV27; 9 positions match TRBD1. Germline V gives CDR1 MNHEY, CDR2 SMNVEV (reference sequence). This CDR3 contains 14 residues. V dropped 5 bases and J dropped 2; count of bases not matched to a gene: 4. This CDR3 reads CASSEDRGTYEQYF. DNA of the CDR3: TGTGCCAGCAGTGAGGACAGGGGCACCTACGAGCAGTACTTC.

V gene TRBV7-3 combines with J gene TRBJ2-3; 14 positions match TRBD2. CDR3 length: 16 residues. CDR1 and CDR2 (germline): SGHTA, FQGTGA. With V trimmed by 5 bases and J by 1 base, 2 bases remained unmatched. For the CDR3, the DNA is TGTGCCAGCAGCATGACTAGCGGGGGGGGCACAGATACGCAGTATTTT. Amino acids: CASSMTSGGGTDTQYF.

The chain has TRBV6-6 and TRBJ2-7, with D unresolved. This CDR3 contains 11 residues. Germline V gives CDR1 MNHNY, CDR2 SVGAGI (reference sequence). Trimming cost V 5 bases and J 3 bases, with 5 bases left between them. The CDR3 loop reads CASSEDYEQYF. In DNA, the CDR3 is TGTGCCAGCAGTGAGGACTACGAGCAGTACTTC.

The chain recombines TRBV6-5 with TRBJ2-5; D may be TRBD1 (6 bases). The J call is uncertain, as TRBJ2-7 better fits the DNA end. The CDR3 sequence is 15 residues long. Germline CDR1 and CDR2: MNHEY and SVGAGI. DNA of the CDR3: TGTGCCAGCAGTTACTCTGCAGGGACATCCTACGAGCAGTACTTC. Translating gives CASSYSAGTSYEQYF.

The CDR3 protein is CASSRRTGGSTGELFF. In DNA, the CDR3 is TGTGCCAGCAGCAGAAGAACAGGGGGCAGCACCGGGGAGCTGTTTTTT. This chain uses TRBV21-1 with TRBJ2-2; TRBD1, the table's D call, was not compared with the DNA. TRBV21-1 is a listed pseudogene. The CDR3 extends over 16 amino acids.

Only a few counts were recorded for this clone. The rearrangement joins TRBV4-1 to TRBJ2-7; 8 bases agree with TRBD1. Trimming at V came to 3 bases and at J to 2 bases, leaving 9 bases not matched to a gene. There are 16 residues in the CDR3. CDR1 and CDR2 from the germline V gene are MGHRA and YSYEKL. The CDR3 region has the DNA TGCGCCAGCAGCCACGAATATCCGGGACAGGCCTACGAGCAGTACTTC. Amino acid sequence: CASSHEYPGQAYEQYF.

The rearrangement links TRBV2 to TRBJ1-3; D is ambiguous. This CDR3 has 14 residues. Germline V gene sequence: CDR1 SNHLY, CDR2 FYNNEI. V was cut by 7 bases and J by 0 bases, with 10 bases left in between. CDR3 DNA: TGTGCCAGCACTGAGGGAGGCTCTGGAAACACCATATATTTT. It encodes CASTEGGSGNTIYF.

The V call is TRBV5-1, the J call TRBJ2-5, with 8 bases matching TRBD2. In germline, CDR1 is SGHRS, CDR2 YFSETQ. The CDR3 is 15 residues long. V dropped 0 bases and J dropped 5; count of bases not matched to a gene: 6. The CDR3 loop reads CASSLGGRIGETQYF. The CDR3 nucleotides read TGCGCCAGCAGCTTGGGCGGGAGGATAGGGGAGACCCAGTACTTC.

This clone has just one count. The chain employs TRBV18 and TRBJ2-1; a weak D match, TRBD1 (5 bases). This CDR3 comprises 14 residues. V gave up 6 bases and J gave up 5 bases, with 14 bases separating them. Germline V lookup: CDR1 KGHSH, CDR2 LQKENI. This CDR3 reads CASSQGSRDNEQFF. The DNA of the CDR3 is TGTGCCAGCTCTCAGGGATCCAGAGACAATGAGCAGTTCTTC.

This clone was seen a few times. The J gene is TRBJ2-2, the V gene TRBV5-1; 10 bases match TRBD2. The germline V gene encodes CDR1 SGHRS and CDR2 YFSETQ. CDR3 size: 16 residues. V lost 3 bases to trimming and J lost 1 base; unmatched junction nucleotides: 3. CDR3 sequence reads: CASSSGLAENTGELFF. In DNA, the CDR3 is TGCGCCAGCAGCTCTGGACTAGCGGAGAACACCGGGGAGCTGTTTTTT.

V gene TRBV9 combines with J gene TRBJ2-2, with D uncertain. V dropped 0 bases and J dropped 3 bases, with 12 bases sitting between them. This CDR3 region has 16 residues. Germline V gene sequence: CDR1 SGDLS, CDR2 YYNGEE. The CDR3 region has the DNA TGTGCCAGCAGCGTAGGTCCAGGAACCTACACCGGGGAGCTGTTTTTT. It specifies CASSVGPGTYTGELFF.

The chain is built from TRBV11-2 and TRBJ2-5; 10 nucleotides line up with TRBD2. The germline V gene has CDR1 SGHAT and CDR2 FQNNGV. The CDR3 has 15 residues. The V segment lost 4 bases and the J segment 4 bases; nucleotides outside the gene matches: 6. This CDR3 is CASSYASGRSETQYF. CDR3 in DNA: TGTGCCAGCAGCTACGCTAGCGGGAGATCAGAGACCCAGTACTTC.